This record covers a single T cell receptor (beta chain). The sample carries other DNA sequences with the same CDR3. Assay: immunoSEQ multiplex PCR; the TCRdb copy retains only in-frame clones and omits some. The sample carries about 170,000 clones, over 75% recorded once. Trimming left V 2 bases short and J 7 bases short, with 9 bases between. This CDR3 has 13 amino acids. Germline loops: CDR1 SGHTA, CDR2 FQGNSA. This entry is derived from a study of blood T cell repertoires in COVID-19. This TCR derives from a man aged 55 to 70 who had recovered from COVID-19. The gene calls are TRBV7-2 and TRBJ1-5; possible D gene TRBD1, 5 bases. The material sequenced was peripheral blood. CDR3: CASSLSGDQPQHF. CDR3 DNA sequence: TGTGCCAGCAGCTTATCGGGGGACCAGCCCCAGCATTTT.